The source of this TCR beta chain is a study of T cell responses to AZD1222 COVID-19 vaccine. V lost 4 bases, J lost 2 bases, and 20 bases lay in between. The CDR3 is 18 amino acids. The germline gives CDR1 KGHDR, CDR2 SFDVKD. The data were produced by immunoSEQ multiplex PCR, yet TCRdb's version contains in-frame clones alone and is incomplete. This table holds 97,000 or so clones, roughly 90% found once. The V gene is TRBV24-1, the J gene TRBJ2-1, with D possibly TRBD2 on 6 matching bases. The clonotype originates from an adult who received the AZD1222 COVID-19 vaccine. The source was peripheral blood, collected 28 days after the second AZD1222 dose. CDR3 nucleotide sequence: TGTGCCACCAGTGACCGCGAGATCGGGCGGGGTCCCTACAATGAGCAGTTCTTC. Amino acid sequence: CATSDREIGRGPYNEQFF.